The sequence of this T cell receptor (beta chain) was determined in a study of tissue T cells after allogeneic stem cell transplantation. Overall study results and limits: Shared clones across patients were few; motif clustering revealed tissue-specific shared signatures. Tissue-detected TCR repertoire was only partly captured by blood and spleen T cells.

This clone has just a few counts. Its cognate antigen is unknown. TCRbeta CDR3 was sequenced at survey depth with template counts. Profiling relied on immunoSEQ multiplex PCR, and the TCRdb table lists in-frame clones only, not all of them. The sample includes 9,000 to 10,000 clones, roughly 60% of them seen just once. Median post-mortem interval was about 9.8 hours for GI, liver, skin and lymphoid tissues. The CDR3 consists of 13 residues. Between the trimmed V and J ends, which lost 6 bases and 5 bases, there was a span of 11 bases. Germline values: CDR1 SNHLY, CDR2 FYNNEI. The source of this sequence is a woman between 18 and 50 years old with breast cancer. The V call is TRBV2, the J call TRBJ1-5; D call uncertain. This sample comprised tissue from the jejunum, obtained at autopsy. The CDR3 DNA is TGTGCCAGCAGAGGAGGACCGGATCAGCCCCAGCATTTT. It yields the protein CASRGGPDQPQHF.